The clone carrying this T cell receptor (beta chain) was seen at least ten times. Its specificity is unknown. The data originate from a study of Graves' ophthalmopathy and Graves' hyperthyroidism. Germline V gives CDR1 SQVTM, CDR2 ANQGSEA. Trimming cost V 1 base and J 0 bases; bases outside gene matches: 2. This CDR3 is built from 14 residues. Study findings and constraints: Cross-validated, the 13-signature model showed 87.88%/81.08% sensitivity/specificity, and 80%/75% in the test set. Blood was where most expanded thyroid clonotypes above 0.001 frequency also turned up.

The study amplified TCR beta CDR3 regions using RNA transcripts. The library came from an HTBI-primed first-round RT-PCR and a second-round multiplex PCR. TCRdb redid the calling of the multiplex PCR reads with MiXCR, one entry per CDR3 protein. The repertoire includes 360,000 or so distinct CDR3 sequences, about a sixth of them detected once, and around 1.5% sits in the top ten. The chain carries TRBV29-1 and TRBJ2-7; 8 nucleotides match TRBD1. Sequenced sample: peripheral blood. The clonotype was recovered from a woman between 18 and 29 years old with Graves' ophthalmopathy. The CDR3: CSVEGTGNSYEQYF. CDR3 DNA sequence: TGCAGCGTTGAAGGGACAGGGAACTCCTACGAGCAGTACTTC.